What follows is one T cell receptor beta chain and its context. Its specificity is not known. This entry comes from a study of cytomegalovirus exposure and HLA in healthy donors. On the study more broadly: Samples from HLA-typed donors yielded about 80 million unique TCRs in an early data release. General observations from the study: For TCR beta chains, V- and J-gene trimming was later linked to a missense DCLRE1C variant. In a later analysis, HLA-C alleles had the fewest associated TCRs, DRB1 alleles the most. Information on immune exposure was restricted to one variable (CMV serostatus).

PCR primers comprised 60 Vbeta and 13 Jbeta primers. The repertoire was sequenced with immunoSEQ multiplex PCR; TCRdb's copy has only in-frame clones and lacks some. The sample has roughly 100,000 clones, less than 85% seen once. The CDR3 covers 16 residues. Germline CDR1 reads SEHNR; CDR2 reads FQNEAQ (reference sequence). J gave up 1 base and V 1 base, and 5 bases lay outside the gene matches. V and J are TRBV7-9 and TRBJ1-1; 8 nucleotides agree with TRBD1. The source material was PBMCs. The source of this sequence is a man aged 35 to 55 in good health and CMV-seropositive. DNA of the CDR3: TGTGCCAGCAGCTTAGGAGGCAGGGGGCGGAACACTGAAGCTTTCTTT. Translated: CASSLGGRGRNTEAFF.